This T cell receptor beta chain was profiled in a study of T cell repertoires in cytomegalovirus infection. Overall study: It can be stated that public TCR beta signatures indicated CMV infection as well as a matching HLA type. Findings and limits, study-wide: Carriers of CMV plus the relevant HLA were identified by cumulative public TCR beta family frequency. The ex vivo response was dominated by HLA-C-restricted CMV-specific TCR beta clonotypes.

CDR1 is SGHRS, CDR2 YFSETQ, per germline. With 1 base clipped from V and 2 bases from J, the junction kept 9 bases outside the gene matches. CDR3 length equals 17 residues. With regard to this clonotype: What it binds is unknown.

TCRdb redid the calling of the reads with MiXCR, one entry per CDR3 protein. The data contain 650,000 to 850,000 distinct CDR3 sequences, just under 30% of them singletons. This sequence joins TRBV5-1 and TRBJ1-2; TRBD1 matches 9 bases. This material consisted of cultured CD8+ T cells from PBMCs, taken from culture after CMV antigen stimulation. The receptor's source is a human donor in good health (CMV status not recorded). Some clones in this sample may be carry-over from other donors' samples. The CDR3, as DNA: TGCGCCAGCAGCTTGTTCGGACAGGGGAGTAGAAACTATGGCTACACCTTC. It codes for CASSLFGQGSRNYGYTF.